This paragraph covers one T cell receptor beta chain sequence. The data derive from a study of blood T cell repertoires in COVID-19. Background on the study: COVID-19 samples from acute and convalescent phases originated in the United States, Italy and Spain. Nucleic acid was either cDNA or gDNA, and it came from T cells, B-cell-depleted T cells, or PBMCs.

Clones were read by immunoSEQ multiplex PCR, and TCRdb kept only the in-frame ones, dropping some. Of about 220,000 clones in the sample, approximately 90% were seen once. The sample consisted of PBMCs or T cells enriched from blood (not recorded which). The receptor's source is a woman in her 30s with acute COVID-19.

This CDR3 reads CASSLGTENTEAFF. The CDR3 DNA reads TGCGCCAGCAGCTTGGGGACAGAGAACACTGAAGCTTTCTTT. The chain recombines TRBV5-1 with TRBJ1-1, with a weak D call TRBD1 (6 bases). The CDR3 is 14 amino acids. Germline CDR1 is SGHRS and CDR2 is YFSETQ. Trimming left V 0 bases short and J 1 base short, with 7 bases between.